The clone carrying this T cell receptor (beta chain) occurred many times. Its antigen is undetermined. The CDR3 loop spans 14 amino acids. J lost 5 bases, V lost 6 bases, and 6 bases had no gene match. RNA transcripts provided the template for amplifying TCR beta CDR3 regions. A first-round RT-PCR used HTBI primers, followed by a second-round multiplex PCR. TCRdb ran MiXCR on the multiplex PCR reads and lists one entry per CDR3 protein. The sample lists around 1,000,000 distinct CDR3 sequences, about 35% occurring once. This entry belongs to a study of Graves' ophthalmopathy and Graves' hyperthyroidism. General study points: Most expanded thyroid clonotypes above 0.001 frequency also appeared in blood.

Newly diagnosed, the hyperthyroidism patients had under 2 months' duration and were aged 18 to 65. Exclusion criteria comprised other autoimmune diseases, uncontrolled infections, pregnancy or lactation in patients. The diagnosis was founded upon clinical symptoms, serum thyroxine, TRAb, thyroid ultrasound and orbital computed tomography. The chain employs TRBV12-3 or TRBV12-4 and TRBJ2-5; 10 bases line up with TRBD1. The TCR originated in an adult man with Graves' hyperthyroidism. The sequencing input was peripheral blood or thyroid tissue (not recorded which). CDR3 sequence (DNA): TGTGCCAGCAGCTCCGGGACAGGGGTTGAGACCCAGTACTTC. This encodes CASSSGTGVETQYF.